The 32 T cell receptor beta chains given below trace back to one sample, sequenced in a study of T-cell memory formation after mild COVID-19 (dated by TCRdb to about 2021). The library was built by means of 5' RACE. The instrument was an Illumina NovaSeq 6000. TCRdb reran the public reads through fastp at Q25 and MiXCR, keeping productive beta chains. Under each unique CDR3 protein, matching rows form one entry showing the most common genes and DNA. Across this sample there are about 150,000 distinct CDR3 sequences, with around 27% seen only once. About 24% of the sample lies in the top ten. Sequenced sample: PBMCs or a T cell subset sorted from them (not recorded which). Receptors originate from an adult woman who had mild COVID-19 (a few samples of this study predate the infection). The sample titles of this study are shuffled in the database, so cell type and time point are left out; the donor was told from shared clones.

This chain joins TRBV5-6 and TRBJ2-7; D is perhaps TRBD1 or TRBD2 (5 bases each). Germline V CDR1 and CDR2: SGHDT, YYEEEE. The ends were cut back, 6 bases at V and 1 base at J, with 14 bases in the middle. This CDR3 is 14 amino acids long. The CDR3 sequence is CASNPGAGSYEQYF. CDR3 bases: TGTGCCAGCAACCCCGGGGCTGGATCCTACGAGCAGTACTTC. The full variable domain, its missing parts supplied by reference TRBV5-6 and TRBJ2-7, is DAGVTQSPTHLIKTRGQQVTLRCSPKSGHDTVSWYQQALGQGPQFIFQYYEEEERQRGNFPDRFSGHQFPNYSSELNVNALLLGDSALYLCASNPGAGSYEQYFGPGTRLTVT.

This clonotype was observed a single time. The chain has TRBV5-1 and TRBJ2-1; possibly TRBD2 for D (5 bases). The V gene's germline CDR1 is SGHRS and CDR2 YFSETQ. V was trimmed by 4 bases and J by 10 bases, leaving 15 bases between them. There are 13 residues in the CDR3. The CDR3 region is CASSPSHSGEQFF. For the CDR3, the DNA is TGCGCCAGCAGCCCCTCACACTCGGGGGAGCAGTTCTTC.

The chain links TRBV25-1 to TRBJ2-7; a possible D gene is TRBD2 (6 bases). The CDR3 is 16 residues long. Germline CDR1 MGHDK, CDR2 SYGVNS. V was clipped by 1 base and J by 4 bases, with 17 bases between them. This chain's CDR3 is CASSESWASAGYEQYF. CDR3 nucleotides: TGTGCCAGCAGTGAATCTTGGGCTAGCGCGGGGTACGAGCAGTACTTC.

The sample holds a few counts of this clonotype. V is TRBV6-5 and J is TRBJ2-5, with D perhaps TRBD1 or TRBD2 (6 bases each). CDR1 and CDR2 (germline): MNHEY, SVGAGI. V lost 6 bases and J lost 4, with 21 bases in between. The CDR3 is made up of 16 amino acids. This chain's CDR3 is CASSKATGRFGETQYF. CDR3 nucleotide sequence: TGTGCCAGCAGCAAGGCTACAGGGAGGTTCGGAGAGACCCAGTACTTC.

In its sample, this clonotype was seen a few times. The J gene is TRBJ1-4, the V gene TRBV7-9, with a tentative D call TRBD1 (5 bases). V was trimmed by 2 bases and J by 8 bases, leaving 15 bases between them. The CDR3 runs 15 residues. CDR1 and CDR2 from the germline V gene are SEHNR and FQNEAQ (reference sequence). The CDR3 bases are TGTGCCAGCAGCTTACTGTTCGGGACCAGGGAAAAACTGTTTTTT. Its protein product is CASSLLFGTREKLFF.

The chain is built from TRBV7-9 and TRBJ1-2, with D perhaps TRBD1 (5 bases). Germline loops: CDR1 SEHNR, CDR2 FQNEAQ (reference sequence). The CDR3 has 15 residues. With 5 bases removed from V and 0 bases from J, the gap between germline ends came to 13 bases. The DNA for the CDR3 is TGTGCCAGCAGCAATCGACAGCGAACTAACTATGGCTACACCTTC. Translation: CASSNRQRTNYGYTF. The whole variable domain, filled in from reference TRBV7-9 and TRBJ1-2, reads DTGVSQNPRHKITKRGQNVTFRCDPISEHNRLYWYRQTLGQGPEFLTYFQNEAQLEKSRLLSDRFSAERPKGSFSTLEIQRTEQGDSAMYLCASSNRQRTNYGYTFGSGTRLTVV.

This chain connects TRBV19 to TRBJ2-3; D is perhaps TRBD2 (5 bases). Germline CDR1 reads LNHDA; CDR2 reads SQIVND (reference sequence). This CDR3 spans 13 amino acids. The V and J ends lost 8 bases and 4 bases respectively, with 13 bases between them. The CDR3 nucleotides read TGTGCCAGTGCAGACACCGGGGCAGATACGCAGTATTTT. It encodes CASADTGADTQYF. Supplemented by reference TRBV19 and TRBJ2-3, the full variable domain reads DGGITQSPKYLFRKEGQNVTLSCEQNLNHDAMYWYRQDPGQGLRLIYYSQIVNDFQKGDIAEGYSVSREKKESFPLTVTSAQKNPTAFYLCASADTGADTQYFGPGTRLTVL.

This chain joins TRBV12-3 or TRBV12-4 and TRBJ2-4; perhaps TRBD2 as D (7 bases). The length of the CDR3 is 14 residues. V shed 3 bases and J shed 2 bases, with 8 bases lying between them. As DNA, the CDR3 is TGTGCCAGCAGTTTGCGGGGGCCCAAAAACATTCAGTACTTC. Its translation is CASSLRGPKNIQYF.

V and J are TRBV13 and TRBJ1-4, with D possibly TRBD1 on 5 matching bases. The CDR3 has 17 residues. In germline, CDR1 is PRHDT, CDR2 FYEKMQ (reference sequence). V gave up 5 bases and J gave up 7 bases, with 23 bases separating them. The CDR3 spells CASSRRSGRMMGEKLFF. The CDR3 nucleotides are TGTGCCAGCAGCCGGCGGTCGGGGCGTATGATGGGTGAAAAACTGTTTTTT.

The chain uses TRBV4-1 and TRBJ2-3, with 12 bases matching TRBD2. V gave up 4 bases and J gave up 7 bases; unmatched junction bases: 9. The CDR3 spans 16 residues. Germline CDR1 reads MGHRA; CDR2 reads YSYEKL. The CDR3 here is CASSRILAGGENTQYF. For the CDR3, the DNA is TGCGCCAGCAGCCGGATACTAGCGGGGGGCGAGAATACGCAGTATTTT.

This clonotype was detected only a few times. The chain joins TRBV4-2 to TRBJ2-7, with 9 bases that match TRBD1. Losses at the gene ends were 1 base for V and 6 bases for J; bases not matched to a gene: 4. Germline V CDR1 and CDR2: LGHNA, YNFKEQ. The length of the CDR3 is 14 residues. CDR3 residues: CASSQGGQGGEQYF. DNA for the CDR3: TGTGCCAGCAGCCAAGGGGGACAGGGTGGCGAGCAGTACTTC.

The chain combines TRBV7-9 with TRBJ2-7, with D perhaps TRBD1 (5 bases). The V and J ends lost 2 bases and 7 bases respectively, with 21 bases between them. Germline V gene sequence: CDR1 SEHNR, CDR2 FQNEAQ (reference sequence). This CDR3 region has 16 residues. The CDR3 is CASSLTLAGNTWEQYF. The CDR3 nucleotides are TGTGCCAGCAGCTTAACCTTGGCAGGGAATACCTGGGAGCAGTACTTC.

This chain uses TRBV9 with TRBJ2-3; perhaps TRBD2 as D (5 bases). Germline CDR1 SGDLS, CDR2 YYNGEE. The CDR3 spans 16 residues. V gave up 0 bases and J gave up 0 bases, with 11 bases separating them. CDR3 bases: TGTGCCAGCAGCGTAGGGAGGACCGTAAGCACAGATACGCAGTATTTT. As protein: CASSVGRTVSTDTQYF.

The gene calls are TRBV9 and TRBJ2-3; 7 nucleotides match TRBD2. The length of the CDR3 is 15 residues. Germline V gene data show CDR1 as SGDLS and CDR2 as YYNGEE. V trimming: 0 bases; J trimming: 4 bases; junction bases outside the gene matches: 5. The CDR3 region has the DNA TGTGCCAGCAGCGTAGTTGCGGGGGAGGCAGATACGCAGTATTTT. Its protein product is CASSVVAGEADTQYF.

This clonotype was found many times. The gene calls are TRBV9 and TRBJ1-1; 9 bases line up with TRBD1. CDR3 length: 14 residues. V lost 0 bases to trimming and J lost 7 bases; unmatched junction nucleotides: 4. CDR1 SGDLS and CDR2 YYNGEE come from the germline V gene. This chain's CDR3 is CASSVGTGGNEAFF. The CDR3 DNA sequence: TGTGCCAGCAGCGTAGGAACAGGGGGCAATGAAGCTTTCTTT.

This clonotype was detected only a few times. This rearrangement joins TRBV12-3 or TRBV12-4 to TRBJ2-2; no firm D call. This CDR3 contains 12 residues. Trimming took off 1 base at V and 8 bases at J, with 5 bases between the two ends. The CDR3 here is CASSLGGGELFF. The CDR3 nucleotides read TGTGCCAGCAGTTTAGGTGGGGGGGAGCTGTTTTTT.

This clonotype was seen only a few times. This chain links TRBV20-1 with TRBJ1-5; D is unresolved. Trimming removed 0 bases from V and 5 bases from J, with 11 bases in between. Germline CDR1 reads DFQATT; CDR2 reads SNEGSKA (reference sequence). The CDR3 covers 14 residues. CDR3 DNA sequence: TGCAGTGCTAGAGATTCACGGGAACATCAGCCCCAGCATTTT. Translation gives CSARDSREHQPQHF.

Many counts were recorded for this clonotype. CDR3 nucleotides: TGTGCCAGCAGTGCACAGGGGTTGTCCTATGGCTACACCTTC. Its protein is CASSAQGLSYGYTF. This rearrangement joins TRBV12-3 or TRBV12-4 to TRBJ1-2; 7 bases agree with TRBD1. This CDR3 region has 14 residues. V was pared by 5 bases and J by 4 bases, with 7 bases of the junction left unmatched.

The V and J genes are TRBV19 and TRBJ2-1; weak D call: TRBD1 (5 bases). CDR1 and CDR2 from the germline V gene are LNHDA and SQIVND (reference sequence). The CDR3 covers 14 residues. The V end was cut by 7 bases, the J end by 2 bases, with 12 bases between. CDR3 amino acids: CASKWGLTYNEQFF. CDR3 nucleotides: TGTGCCAGTAAGTGGGGCCTTACCTACAATGAGCAGTTCTTC.

The chain combines TRBV5-1 with TRBJ2-7; 11 nucleotides align to TRBD2. CDR1 and CDR2 (germline): SGHRS, YFSETQ. The CDR3 length is 15 residues. With V trimmed by 7 bases and J by 1 base, 7 bases remained unmatched. CDR3 in amino acids: CASATGTSGSYEQYF. CDR3 nucleotides: TGCGCCAGCGCAACCGGGACTAGCGGTTCCTACGAGCAGTACTTC.

The V gene is TRBV14, the J gene TRBJ2-1; TRBD2 aligns across 10 bases. Per the germline V gene, CDR1 is SGHDN and CDR2 is FVKESK. The CDR3 is 13 residues long. The V segment lost 5 bases and the J segment 10 bases; nucleotides outside the gene matches: 5. The CDR3 DNA is TGTGCCAGCAGCTTTCCGACTAGCGGGGAGCAGTTCTTC. Translation: CASSFPTSGEQFF.

This chain links TRBV28 with TRBJ2-1, with D perhaps TRBD2 (5 bases). V was trimmed by 3 bases and J by 8 bases, leaving 11 bases between them. Germline V gene lookup returns CDR1 MDHEN and CDR2 SYDVKM. This CDR3 has 13 amino acids. CDR3 sequence: CASSLYGADEQFF. CDR3 nucleotide sequence: TGTGCCAGCAGTTTGTATGGAGCGGATGAGCAGTTCTTC.

CDR3 sequence: CSAPVGPGKTQYF. For the CDR3, the DNA is TGCAGTGCCCCGGTGGGGCCGGGCAAGACGCAGTATTTT. This chain uses TRBV20-1 with TRBJ2-3; TRBD1 is a possible D gene (5 bases). CDR1 is DFQATT, CDR2 SNEGSKA, per germline (reference sequence). The CDR3 has 13 amino acids. Deletions cut 6 bases from V and 9 bases from J, with 19 bases between.

This clonotype was seen only a few times. The chain carries TRBV18 and TRBJ1-2; tentatively, D is TRBD1 (5 bases). Trimming removed 3 bases at V and 5 bases at J, with 19 bases between. Germline CDR1 reads KGHSH; CDR2 reads LQKENI. This CDR3 has 16 residues. The CDR3 nucleotides are TGTGCCAGCTCACCCCCGGGACCCGAATACTCTTATGGCTACACCTTC. Protein product: CASSPPGPEYSYGYTF.

The V call is TRBV6-1, the J call TRBJ2-7, with D perhaps matching TRBD2 (5 bases). The CDR3 contains 18 residues. The V and J ends lost 3 bases and 3 bases respectively, with 24 bases between them. CDR1 is MNHNS, CDR2 SASEGT, per germline. Here the CDR3 DNA reads TGTGCCAGCAGTGATCCGGGGAGCAGTACCCGAGTGGGCTACGAGCAGTACTTC. Translated, it gives CASSDPGSSTRVGYEQYF.

This clonotype was counted between two and nine times. This rearrangement joins TRBV5-1 to TRBJ2-7; D is unclear. Deletions cut 3 bases from V and 3 bases from J, with 13 bases between. Germline CDR1 SGHRS, CDR2 YFSETQ. The CDR3 spans 14 residues. CDR3 region: CASSSGTTHYEQYF. For the CDR3, the DNA is TGCGCCAGCAGCTCCGGCACTACTCACTACGAGCAGTACTTC.

The genes are TRBV7-9 and TRBJ1-3, with a possible D match to TRBD1 (5 bases). Trimming shortened V by 5 bases and J by 0 bases, and 14 bases separated the two germline ends. The V gene's germline CDR1 is SEHNR and CDR2 FQNEAQ (reference sequence). The CDR3 loop spans 16 amino acids. The CDR3 is CASSPGTVSSGNTIYF. The CDR3 DNA is TGTGCCAGCAGCCCCGGGACGGTCTCCTCTGGAAACACCATATATTTT.

This clonotype was counted only a few times. The chain links TRBV5-1 to TRBJ1-2, with 7 positions matching TRBD1. V trimming: 0 bases; J trimming: 5 bases; junction bases outside the gene matches: 4. Germline V gene sequence: CDR1 SGHRS, CDR2 YFSETQ. The CDR3 has 14 amino acids. CDR3 in amino acids: CASSLGTGTYGYTF. Written as DNA, the CDR3 is TGCGCCAGCAGCTTGGGGACAGGCACATATGGCTACACCTTC.

The chain employs TRBV2 and TRBJ2-7; D might be TRBD1 (6 bases). The CDR3 extends over 13 amino acids. V lost 5 bases, J lost 6 bases, and 14 bases lay in between. Germline V gene sequence: CDR1 SNHLY, CDR2 FYNNEI. The CDR3 sequence is CASSRGQFSEQYF. The CDR3 DNA reads TGTGCCAGCAGTCGTGGACAGTTCTCCGAGCAGTACTTC.

This clonotype was detected only a few times. The chain links TRBV12-3 or TRBV12-4 to TRBJ2-3, with TRBD2 matching over 9 bases. CDR3 size: 14 residues. V was clipped by 7 bases and J by 4 bases; unmatched bases: 6. As DNA, the CDR3 is TGTGCCAGCAACCGCGGGGGGGCATCAGATACGCAGTATTTT. Protein sequence: CASNRGGASDTQYF.

This clonotype occurred a few times. The V call is TRBV5-1, the J call TRBJ1-1; no clear D. CDR1 is SGHRS, CDR2 YFSETQ, per germline. V lost 0 bases, J lost 7 bases, and 10 bases lay in between. This CDR3 contains 13 residues. The CDR3 DNA follows: TGCGCCAGCAGCTTGGGGTCAGTCGTTGAAGCTTTCTTT. Amino acids: CASSLGSVVEAFF.

The chain is built from TRBV12-3 or TRBV12-4 and TRBJ1-6; D call uncertain. The CDR3 is 19 residues long. Trimming removed 0 bases at V and 1 base at J, with 16 bases between. CDR3 sequence reads: CASSLALFEGRSYNSPLHF. CDR3 nucleotide sequence: TGTGCCAGCAGTTTAGCCCTTTTCGAGGGAAGATCCTATAATTCACCCCTCCACTTT.